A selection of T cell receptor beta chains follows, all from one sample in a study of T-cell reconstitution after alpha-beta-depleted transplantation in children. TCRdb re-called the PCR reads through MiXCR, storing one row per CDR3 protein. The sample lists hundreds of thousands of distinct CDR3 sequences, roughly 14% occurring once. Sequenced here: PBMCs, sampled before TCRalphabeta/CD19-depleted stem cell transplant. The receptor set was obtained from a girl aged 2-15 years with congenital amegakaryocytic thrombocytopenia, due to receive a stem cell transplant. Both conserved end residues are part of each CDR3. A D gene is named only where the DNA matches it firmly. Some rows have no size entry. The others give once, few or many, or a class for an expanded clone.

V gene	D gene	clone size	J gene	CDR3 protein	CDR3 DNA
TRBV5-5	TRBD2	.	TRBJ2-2	CASSPGLAGSGELFF	TGTGCCAGCAGCCCGGGACTAGCGGGATCGGGGGAGCTGTTTTTT
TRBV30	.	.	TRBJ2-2	CAWSVRSDWSGELFF	TGTGCCTGGAGTGTACGGTCAGATTGGTCCGGGGAGCTGTTTTTT
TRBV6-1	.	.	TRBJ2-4	CASSRGPKNIQYF	TGTGCCAGCTCCCGGGGGCCGAAAAACATTCAGTACTTC
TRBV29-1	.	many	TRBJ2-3	CSVSERNTQYF	TGCAGCGTTTCCGAGCGGAATACGCAGTATTTT
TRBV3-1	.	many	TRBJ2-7	CASSQAYEQYF	TGTGCCAGCAGCCAAGCCTACGAGCAGTACTTC
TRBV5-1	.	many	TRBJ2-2	CASSWTAFSPRAELFF	TGCGCCAGCAGCTGGACAGCCTTCTCCCCCCGCGCGGAGCTGTTTTTT
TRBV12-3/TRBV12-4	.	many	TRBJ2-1	CASSPGTAYNEQFF	TGTGCCAGCAGTCCCGGGACGGCCTACAATGAGCAGTTCTTC
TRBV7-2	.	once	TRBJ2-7	CASSFDFGGEQYF	TGTGCCAGCAGCTTCGATTTTGGAGGAGAGCAGTACTTC
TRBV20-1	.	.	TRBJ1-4	CSARPPGTANEKLFF	TGCAGTGCTAGGCCTCCCGGGACGGCGAATGAAAAACTGTTTTTT
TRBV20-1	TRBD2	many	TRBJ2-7	CSARDFGSGISSYEQYF	TGCAGTGCTAGAGATTTCGGTAGCGGGATTAGCTCCTACGAGCAGTACTTC
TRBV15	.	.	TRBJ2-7	CATSERTPYEQYF	TGTGCCACCAGCGAGAGGACACCCTACGAGCAGTACTTC
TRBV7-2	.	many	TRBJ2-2	CASSLGDYPSTGELFF	TGTGCCAGCAGCTTAGGCGACTACCCTTCCACCGGGGAGCTGTTTTTT
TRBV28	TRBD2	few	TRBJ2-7	CASRGGLSLAVYEQYF	TGTGCCAGCAGGGGGGGTCTTAGCCTAGCGGTCTACGAGCAGTACTTC
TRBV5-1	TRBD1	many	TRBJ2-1	CASSSGQGGSYNEQFF	TGCGCCAGCAGCTCCGGACAGGGGGGGTCCTACAATGAGCAGTTCTTC
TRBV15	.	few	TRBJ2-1	CATSRGRGSYNEQFF	TGTGCCACCAGCAGAGGTAGGGGTTCCTACAATGAGCAGTTCTTC
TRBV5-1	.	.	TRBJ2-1	CASSPLASTDNNEQFF	TGCGCCAGCAGCCCTCTTGCTAGCACCGACAACAATGAGCAGTTCTTC
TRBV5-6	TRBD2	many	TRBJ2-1	CASSLGAGLAGEVHYNEQFF	TGTGCCAGCAGCTTGGGTGCTGGACTAGCGGGGGAAGTCCACTACAATGAGCAGTTCTTC
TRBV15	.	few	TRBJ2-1	CATSSLSSSKWSNEQFF	TGTGCCACCAGCAGCCTATCATCCTCAAAGTGGTCCAATGAGCAGTTCTTC
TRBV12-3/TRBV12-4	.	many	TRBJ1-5	CASSLPPLGSYSNQPQHF	TGTGCCAGCAGTTTACCCCCGTTGGGGTCTTATAGCAATCAGCCCCAGCATTTT
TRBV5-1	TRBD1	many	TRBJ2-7	CASSFTGDPYEQYF	TGCGCCAGCAGCTTTACAGGGGATCCCTACGAGCAGTACTTC
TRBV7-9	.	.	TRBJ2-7	CASSHNNRQLTEQYF	TGTGCCAGCAGCCATAATAACAGGCAGTTAACCGAGCAGTACTTC
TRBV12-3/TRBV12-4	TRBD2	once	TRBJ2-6	CASSLARGTTGANVLTF	TGTGCCAGCAGTTTAGCGCGGGGGACTACCGGGGCCAACGTCCTGACTTTC
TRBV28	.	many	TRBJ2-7	CASSFRDSQGPYEQYF	TGTGCCAGCAGTTTCAGAGATAGTCAGGGCCCTTACGAGCAGTACTTC
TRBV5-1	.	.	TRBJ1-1	CASSLATSRGLSDTEAFF	TGCGCCAGCAGCTTGGCCACGTCCAGGGGATTATCGGACACTGAAGCTTTCTTT
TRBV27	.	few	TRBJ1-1	CASSLGGSHTEAFF	TGTGCCAGCAGTTTAGGGGGGTCCCACACTGAAGCTTTCTTT
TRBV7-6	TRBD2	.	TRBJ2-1	CASSLKVTSGRIGEQFF	TGTGCCAGCAGCTTAAAGGTGACTAGCGGGAGGATCGGTGAGCAGTTCTTC
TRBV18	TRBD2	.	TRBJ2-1	CASSSGLAGAHEQFF	TGTGCCAGCTCATCAGGACTAGCGGGAGCCCATGAGCAGTTCTTC
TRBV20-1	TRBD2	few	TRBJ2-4	CSATGLAGDSQYF	TGCAGTGCAACGGGACTAGCGGGAGACAGTCAGTACTTC
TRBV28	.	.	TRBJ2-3	CASSNPGSPFSTDTQYF	TGTGCCAGCAGTAACCCAGGGTCCCCCTTTAGCACAGATACGCAGTATTTT
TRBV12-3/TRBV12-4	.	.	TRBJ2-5	CASSLYRDQETQYF	TGTGCCAGCAGTTTATACCGCGACCAAGAGACCCAGTACTTC
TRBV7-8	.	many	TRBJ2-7	CASSLGGQLAYEQYF	TGTGCCAGCAGCTTAGGTGGGCAGTTGGCCTACGAGCAGTACTTC
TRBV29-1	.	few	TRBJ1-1	CSVVGGIGGYTEAFF	TGCAGCGTTGTGGGTGGAATCGGGGGTTACACTGAAGCTTTCTTT
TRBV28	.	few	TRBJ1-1	CASSFWLSRAEAFF	TGTGCCAGCAGTTTTTGGCTCTCCCGTGCTGAAGCTTTCTTT
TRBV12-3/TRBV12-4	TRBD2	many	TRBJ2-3	CASSLILAGVGDTQYF	TGTGCCAGCAGTTTAATCCTAGCGGGAGTTGGCGATACGCAGTATTTT
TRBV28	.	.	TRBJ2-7	CASSSSGPIYEQYF	TGTGCCAGCAGTTCGTCAGGGCCCATCTACGAGCAGTACTTC
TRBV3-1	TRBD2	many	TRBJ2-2	CASSQLAGANTGELFF	TGTGCCAGCAGCCAACTAGCGGGAGCGAACACCGGGGAGCTGTTTTTT
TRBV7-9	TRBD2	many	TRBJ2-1	CASCPAGLKNNEQFF	TGTGCCAGTTGTCCCGCGGGACTAAAAAACAATGAGCAGTTCTTC
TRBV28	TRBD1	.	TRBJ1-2	CASSLGDRGYGYTF	TGTGCCAGCAGTTTAGGGGACAGGGGGTATGGCTACACCTTC
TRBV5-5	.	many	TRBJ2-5	CASSLGLFEETQYF	TGTGCCAGCAGCTTAGGCCTCTTTGAAGAGACCCAGTACTTC
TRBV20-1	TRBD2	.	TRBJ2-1	CSARDAGTSGGINEQFF	TGCAGTGCTAGAGATGCAGGAACTAGCGGGGGAATCAATGAGCAGTTCTTC
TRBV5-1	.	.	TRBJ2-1	CASSQNSNEQFF	TGCGCCAGCAGCCAAAACAGCAATGAGCAGTTCTTC
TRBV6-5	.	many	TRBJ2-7	CASSYLEGSSYEQYF	TGTGCCAGCAGTTACCTGGAGGGGAGCTCCTACGAGCAGTACTTC
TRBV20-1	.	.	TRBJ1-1	CSARPGGGATETFF	TGCAGTGCGCGTCCCGGGGGGGGTGCGACTGAAACTTTCTTT
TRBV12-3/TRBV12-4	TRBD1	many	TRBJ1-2	CASSFAGGPGGYTF	TGTGCCAGCAGTTTCGCAGGGGGCCCTGGTGGCTACACCTTC